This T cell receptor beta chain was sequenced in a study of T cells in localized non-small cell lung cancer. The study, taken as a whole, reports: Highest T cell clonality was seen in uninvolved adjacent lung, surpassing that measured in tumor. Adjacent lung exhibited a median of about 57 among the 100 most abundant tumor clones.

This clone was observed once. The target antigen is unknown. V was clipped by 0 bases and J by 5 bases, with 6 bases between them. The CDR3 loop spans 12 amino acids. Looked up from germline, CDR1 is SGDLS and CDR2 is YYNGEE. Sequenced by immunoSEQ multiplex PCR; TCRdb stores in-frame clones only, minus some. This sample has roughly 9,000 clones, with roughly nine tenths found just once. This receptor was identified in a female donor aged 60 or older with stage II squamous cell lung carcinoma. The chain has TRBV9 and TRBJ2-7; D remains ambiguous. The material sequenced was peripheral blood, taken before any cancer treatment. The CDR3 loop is CASSVAVDEQYF. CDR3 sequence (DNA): TGTGCCAGCAGCGTAGCTGTCGACGAGCAGTACTTC.